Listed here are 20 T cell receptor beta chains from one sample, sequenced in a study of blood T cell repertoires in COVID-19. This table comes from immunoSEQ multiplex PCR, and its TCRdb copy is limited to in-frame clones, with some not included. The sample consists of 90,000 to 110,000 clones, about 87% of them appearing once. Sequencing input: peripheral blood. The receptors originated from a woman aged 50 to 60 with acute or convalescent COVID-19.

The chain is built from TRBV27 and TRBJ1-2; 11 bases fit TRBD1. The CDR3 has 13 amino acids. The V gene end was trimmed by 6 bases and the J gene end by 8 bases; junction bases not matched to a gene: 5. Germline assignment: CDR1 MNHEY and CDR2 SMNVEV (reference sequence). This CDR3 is CASRGQGARGYTF. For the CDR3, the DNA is TGTGCCAGCAGAGGACAGGGGGCGCGGGGCTACACCTTC.

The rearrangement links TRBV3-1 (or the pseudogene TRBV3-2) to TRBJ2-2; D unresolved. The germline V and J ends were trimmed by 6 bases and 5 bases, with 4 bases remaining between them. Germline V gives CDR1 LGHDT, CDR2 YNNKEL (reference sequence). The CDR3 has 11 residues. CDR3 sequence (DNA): TGTGCCAGCAGTCTGACCGGGGAGCTGTTTTTT. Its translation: CASSLTGELFF.

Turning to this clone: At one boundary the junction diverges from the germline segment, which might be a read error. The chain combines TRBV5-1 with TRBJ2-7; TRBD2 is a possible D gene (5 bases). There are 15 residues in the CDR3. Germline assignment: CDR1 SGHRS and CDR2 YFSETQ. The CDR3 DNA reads TGCGCCAGCAGCTTGAACGCGGGCAGTCCCTACGGGCAGTACTTC. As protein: CASSLNAGSPYGQYF.

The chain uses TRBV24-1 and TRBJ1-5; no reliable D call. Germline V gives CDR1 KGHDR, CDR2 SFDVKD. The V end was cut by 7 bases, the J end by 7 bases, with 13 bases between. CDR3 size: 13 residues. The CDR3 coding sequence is TGTGCCACCAGGGCTTCATCCACCCAGCCCCAGCATTTT. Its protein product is CATRASSTQPQHF.

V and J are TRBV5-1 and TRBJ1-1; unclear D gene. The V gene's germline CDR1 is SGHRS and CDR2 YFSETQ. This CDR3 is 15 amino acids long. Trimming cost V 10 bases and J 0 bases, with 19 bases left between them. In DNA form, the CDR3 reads TGCGCCGTCCGAGCGGACGTCAGCATGAACACTGAAGCTTTCTTT. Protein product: CAVRADVSMNTEAFF.

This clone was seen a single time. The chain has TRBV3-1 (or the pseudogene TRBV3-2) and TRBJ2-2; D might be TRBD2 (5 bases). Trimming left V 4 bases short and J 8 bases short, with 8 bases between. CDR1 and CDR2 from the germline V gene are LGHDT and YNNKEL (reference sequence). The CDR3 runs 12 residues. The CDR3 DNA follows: TGTGCCAGCAGCCTCCCGGGGGGGGAGCTGTTTTTT. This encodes CASSLPGGELFF.

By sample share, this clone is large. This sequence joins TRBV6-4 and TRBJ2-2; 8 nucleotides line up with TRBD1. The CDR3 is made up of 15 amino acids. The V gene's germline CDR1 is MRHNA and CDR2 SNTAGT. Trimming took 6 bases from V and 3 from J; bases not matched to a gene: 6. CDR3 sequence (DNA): TGTGCCAGCAGAGGGGGACAGGACGACACCGGGGAGCTGTTTTTT. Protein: CASRGGQDDTGELFF.

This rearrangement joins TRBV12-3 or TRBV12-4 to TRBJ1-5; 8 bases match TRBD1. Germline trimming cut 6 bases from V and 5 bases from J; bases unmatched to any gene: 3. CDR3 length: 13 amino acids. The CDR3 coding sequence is TGTGCCAGCAGCATACAGGGGGATCAGCCCCAGCATTTT. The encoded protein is CASSIQGDQPQHF.

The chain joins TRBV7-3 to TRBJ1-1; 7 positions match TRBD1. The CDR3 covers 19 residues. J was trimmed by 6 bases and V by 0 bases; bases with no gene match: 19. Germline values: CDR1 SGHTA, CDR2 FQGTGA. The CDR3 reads CASSLTGGTTGRRGSEAFF. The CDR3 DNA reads TGTGCCAGCAGCTTAACAGGGGGTACGACAGGGAGGCGCGGCTCTGAAGCTTTCTTT.

The CDR3 nucleotides read TGTGCCAGCTCACCGTTAATGCAGGGAGGGCATGAGCAGTTCTTC. Its translation: CASSPLMQGGHEQFF. The V gene is TRBV18, the J gene TRBJ2-1, with 7 bases that match TRBD2. The J segment lost 8 bases and the V segment lost 3 bases, leaving 10 bases of the junction unmatched. CDR1 is KGHSH and CDR2 is LQKENI in the germline V gene. The CDR3 is 15 residues long.

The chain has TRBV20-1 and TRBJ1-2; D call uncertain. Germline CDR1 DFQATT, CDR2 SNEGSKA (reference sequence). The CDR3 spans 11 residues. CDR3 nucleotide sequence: TGCAGAACGACACGGGAAGGGGGCTACACCTTC. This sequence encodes CRTTREGGYTF.

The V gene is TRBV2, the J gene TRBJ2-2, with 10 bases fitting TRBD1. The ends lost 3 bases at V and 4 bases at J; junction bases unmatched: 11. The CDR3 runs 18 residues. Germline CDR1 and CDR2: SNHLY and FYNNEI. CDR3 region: CASSEGVGQGSFTGELFF. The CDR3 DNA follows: TGTGCCAGCAGTGAGGGGGTGGGACAGGGGTCGTTCACCGGGGAGCTGTTTTTT.

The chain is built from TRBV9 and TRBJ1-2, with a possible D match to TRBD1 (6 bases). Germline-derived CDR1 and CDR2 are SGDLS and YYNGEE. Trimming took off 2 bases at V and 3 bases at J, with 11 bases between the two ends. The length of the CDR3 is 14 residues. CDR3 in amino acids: CASSVQTGDYGYTF. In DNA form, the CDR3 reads TGTGCCAGCAGCGTCCAGACAGGCGACTATGGCTACACCTTC.

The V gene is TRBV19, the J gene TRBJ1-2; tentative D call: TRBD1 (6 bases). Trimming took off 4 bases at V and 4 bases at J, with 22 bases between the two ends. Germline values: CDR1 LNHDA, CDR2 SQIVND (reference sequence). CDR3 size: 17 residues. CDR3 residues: CASSTTHSTGQSYGYTF. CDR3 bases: TGTGCCAGTAGTACTACCCATTCCACAGGGCAAAGCTATGGCTACACCTTC.

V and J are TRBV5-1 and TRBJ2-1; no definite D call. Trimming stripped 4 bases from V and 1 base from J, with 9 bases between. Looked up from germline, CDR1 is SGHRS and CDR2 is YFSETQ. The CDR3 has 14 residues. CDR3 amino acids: CASSAIDSYNEQFF. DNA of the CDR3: TGCGCCAGCAGCGCCATAGATTCCTACAATGAGCAGTTCTTC.

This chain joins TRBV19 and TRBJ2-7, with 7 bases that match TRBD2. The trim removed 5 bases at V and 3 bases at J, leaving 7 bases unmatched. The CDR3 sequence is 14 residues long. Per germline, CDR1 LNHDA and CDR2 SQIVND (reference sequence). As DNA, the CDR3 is TGTGCCAGTAGTCGAGGACCGGGGGGCTACGAGCAGTACTTC. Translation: CASSRGPGGYEQYF. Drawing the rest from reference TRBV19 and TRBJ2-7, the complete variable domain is DGGITQSPKYLFRKEGQNVTLSCEQNLNHDAMYWYRQDPGQGLRLIYYSQIVNDFQKGDIAEGYSVSREKKESFPLTVTSAQKNPTAFYLCASSRGPGGYEQYFGPGTRLTVT.

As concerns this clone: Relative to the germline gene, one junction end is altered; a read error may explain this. CDR3 sequence reads: CASSPDRTTRELFF. The CDR3 nucleotides are TGTGCCAGCTCACCGGACAGGACCACCAGGGAGCTGTTTTTT. This rearrangement joins TRBV18 to TRBJ2-2; 7 nucleotides agree with TRBD1. This CDR3 spans 14 amino acids. CDR1 is KGHSH and CDR2 is LQKENI in the germline V gene.

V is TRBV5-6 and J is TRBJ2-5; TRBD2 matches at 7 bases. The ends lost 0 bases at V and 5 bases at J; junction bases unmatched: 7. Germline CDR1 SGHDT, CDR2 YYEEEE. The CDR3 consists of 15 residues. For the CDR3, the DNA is TGTGCCAGCAGCTTGGTTCAGGGAGGGCGGGAGACCCAGTACTTC. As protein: CASSLVQGGRETQYF. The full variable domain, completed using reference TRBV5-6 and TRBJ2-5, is DAGVTQSPTHLIKTRGQQVTLRCSPKSGHDTVSWYQQALGQGPQFIFQYYEEEERQRGNFPDRFSGHQFPNYSSELNVNALLLGDSALYLCASSLVQGGRETQYFGPGTRLLVL.

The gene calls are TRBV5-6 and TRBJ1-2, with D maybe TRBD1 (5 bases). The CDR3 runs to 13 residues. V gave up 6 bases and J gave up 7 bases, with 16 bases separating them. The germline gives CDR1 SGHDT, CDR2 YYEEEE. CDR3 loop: CASTDTVGGGYTF. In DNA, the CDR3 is TGTGCCAGCACCGATACGGTGGGGGGTGGCTACACCTTC.

CDR3 sequence reads: CASSVESSGGATDTQYF. The CDR3 DNA reads TGTGCCAGCAGCGTAGAGAGTAGCGGGGGGGCGACAGATACGCAGTATTTT. V gene TRBV9 combines with J gene TRBJ2-3, with 11 bases matching TRBD2. Germline assignment: CDR1 SGDLS and CDR2 YYNGEE. This CDR3 spans 17 amino acids. J gave up 3 bases and V 0 bases, and 6 bases lay outside the gene matches.